This T cell receptor (beta chain) is from a study of blood T cell repertoires in COVID-19. Deletions cut 2 bases from V and 3 bases from J, with 8 bases between. Germline V gene lookup returns CDR1 SGHRS and CDR2 YFSETQ. This CDR3 spans 14 amino acids. Original processing notes: Reference gene primers were amplified, and this amplification served to estimate nucleated cell counts. Only in-frame clones appear in the TCRdb table, and some are missing; sequencing was by immunoSEQ multiplex PCR. V and J calls and clone size are copied from that table; D and trimming were computed from the DNA. The sample has about 39,000 clones, over 70% seen once.

This rearrangement joins TRBV5-1 to TRBJ1-4; weak D call: TRBD1 (5 bases). The sequence was obtained from a man aged 50-59 years with active or convalescent COVID-19. Sequences were obtained from peripheral blood. The CDR3 loop is CASSFGGSNEKLFF. The CDR3 DNA follows: TGCGCCAGCAGCTTCGGGGGTTCTAATGAAAAACTGTTTTTT. Variable domain in full (rest from reference TRBV5-1 and TRBJ1-4): KAGVTQTPRYLIKTRGQQVTLSCSPISGHRSVSWYQQTPGQGLQFLFEYFSETQRNKGNFPGRFSGRQFSNSRSEMNVSTLELGDSALYLCASSFGGSNEKLFFGSGTQLSVL.